A single T cell receptor (beta chain) is shown here with its context. What it binds is not known. This CDR3 has 15 amino acids. Trimming took 3 bases from V and 8 from J, leaving 20 bases between them. The V gene's germline CDR1 is SGHRS and CDR2 YFSETQ. The record originates from a study of response to subunit inactivated influenza vaccine. TCRdb re-analysed the RT-PCR reads in MiXCR, keeping a single row per CDR3 protein. The sample lists approximately 700,000 distinct CDR3 sequences; about 15% were seen once. General study results and limits: The study's authors posited that every seasonal influenza vaccination enlists few new T cells.

The gene calls are TRBV5-1 and TRBJ1-2; no definite D call. The clonotype comes from a man over 45 who received an inactivated influenza vaccine. The source material was PBMCs from blood, sampled 11 to 12 days after vaccination. The CDR3 coding sequence is TGCGCCAGCAGCTCCCAACCAACTCAGCCGGAAGGCTACACCTTC. Translated, it gives CASSSQPTQPEGYTF.